This record covers a single TCR beta chain. Its target is unknown. This entry comes from a study of radiotherapy plus CTLA-4 blockade in lung cancer. Study-wide results and limits: Reportedly, early blood T cell clone dynamics best predicted response, with interferon-beta.

The length of the CDR3 is 17 residues. Per germline, CDR1 MNHEY and CDR2 SMNVEV (reference sequence). V was clipped by 6 bases and J by 4 bases; unmatched bases: 8. Patients in the study, people with chemo-refractory metastatic non-small-cell lung cancer, received focal radiation plus ipilimumab CTLA-4 blockade. Sequencing used immunoSEQ multiplex PCR; TCRdb keeps in-frame clones, though not all of them. Of 43,000 or so clones listed, 55% to 80% were seen once; the top ten hold roughly 3.5%. The specimen comprised peripheral blood, sampled from a patient treated with radiotherapy plus ipilimumab. The rearrangement joins TRBV27 to TRBJ2-2; the match to TRBD2 covers 13 bases. This TCR derives from a human donor with non-small cell lung cancer who had a complete response to radiotherapy plus ipilimumab. The CDR3 here is CASSQTSGGAGTGELFF. In nucleotides, the CDR3 is TGTGCCAGCAGCCAAACTAGCGGGGGGGCGGGCACCGGGGAGCTGTTTTTT.